These 18 T cell receptor beta chains came from one sample sequenced in a study of human T cells and chemical hapten exposure. TCRdb used MiXCR to reprocess the RACE reads, holding one entry per CDR3 protein. The sample yields about 190,000 distinct CDR3 sequences, 20% to 25% seen once. The sample's time point: patch test 3, about 24 weeks after DPC sensitization. Treatment here: therapeutic diphenylcyclopropenone sensitization with weekly scalp DPC. Sequences were derived from whole blood, sampled in connection with sensitization to the hapten diphenylcyclopropenone (DPC). These receptors all stem from a woman aged 40 to 55 with alopecia areata. Some clones in this sample may be carry-over from other donors' samples.

The rearrangement joins TRBV28 to TRBJ1-1, with D tentatively TRBD1 (6 bases). Germline CDR1 MDHEN, CDR2 SYDVKM. V lost 6 bases and J lost 4, with 15 bases in between. The CDR3 loop spans 14 amino acids. This CDR3 reads CASRERAGVTEAFF. The CDR3 bases are TGTGCCAGCAGGGAAAGGGCAGGGGTCACTGAAGCTTTCTTT.

This clonotype was seen a handful of times. The chain employs TRBV20-1 and TRBJ2-7, with D perhaps TRBD1 (5 bases). The CDR3 totals 14 residues. The germline V and J ends were trimmed by 1 base and 2 bases, with 12 bases remaining between them. The germline V gene has CDR1 DFQATT and CDR2 SNEGSKA (reference sequence). The CDR3 bases are TGCAGTGCTAGAGCCCAGGCAGGGACCTACGAGCAGTACTTC. It specifies CSARAQAGTYEQYF.

This clonotype was detected a few times. This chain connects TRBV7-2 to TRBJ2-2; 7 bases align to TRBD2. The junction had 2 bases not matched to a gene; V was cut back by 7 bases and J by 0 bases. CDR3 length: 14 amino acids. The V gene's germline CDR1 is SGHTA and CDR2 FQGNSA. CDR3 sequence reads: CASMTSPNTGELFF. CDR3 nucleotides: TGTGCCAGCATGACTAGCCCGAACACCGGGGAGCTGTTTTTT. The full variable domain, in which reference TRBV7-2 and TRBJ2-2 provide the parts outside the CDR3, is GAGVSQSPSNKVTEKGKDVELRCDPISGHTALYWYRQSLGQGLEFLIYFQGNSAPDKSGLPSDRFSAERTGGSVSTLTIQRTQQEDSAVYLCASMTSPNTGELFFGEGSRLTVL.

This clonotype was picked up many times. The V call is TRBV7-2, the J call TRBJ2-2; 7 bases line up with TRBD2. Germline lookup yields CDR1 SGHTA and CDR2 FQGNSA. This CDR3 region has 15 residues. The junction had 5 bases not matched to a gene; V was cut back by 6 bases and J by 1 base. The CDR3 sequence: CASSPSGENTGELFF. CDR3 sequence (DNA): TGTGCCAGCAGTCCTAGCGGAGAGAACACCGGGGAGCTGTTTTTT.

The table lists this clonotype with many counts. This sequence joins TRBV10-3 and TRBJ1-5; no definite D call. Trimming cost V 3 bases and J 6 bases, with 12 bases left between them. Germline CDR1 and CDR2: ENHRY and SYGVKD. The length of the CDR3 is 14 residues. This CDR3 reads CAISESETSQPQHF. In DNA form, the CDR3 reads TGTGCCATCAGTGAATCTGAAACTAGTCAGCCCCAGCATTTT.

The chain is built from TRBV9 and TRBJ2-3; perhaps TRBD2 as D (6 bases). The CDR3 is 14 amino acids. Germline assignment: CDR1 SGDLS and CDR2 YYNGEE. Trimming cost V 1 base and J 6 bases, with 12 bases left between them. The DNA of the CDR3 is TGTGCCAGCAGCGTACGGGAGAGCCGGGATACGCAGTATTTT. Translating it yields CASSVRESRDTQYF.

This clonotype was found a few times. The chain employs TRBV12-3 or TRBV12-4 and TRBJ2-7; D unclear. The CDR3 covers 16 residues. With 2 bases removed from V and 0 bases from J, the gap between germline ends came to 14 bases. CDR3 DNA sequence: TGTGCCAGCAGTTTAAGGGCCCCGGGTCTCTCCTACGAGCAGTACTTC. Protein product: CASSLRAPGLSYEQYF.

This clonotype was seen only a few times. This sequence joins TRBV28 and TRBJ1-2; D perhaps matches TRBD1 (5 bases). The CDR3 loop spans 14 amino acids. The germline V and J ends were trimmed by 1 base and 4 bases, with 10 bases remaining between them. CDR1 is MDHEN, CDR2 SYDVKM, per germline. The CDR3 sequence is CASSLFGGAYGYTF. CDR3 DNA: TGTGCCAGCAGTTTATTTGGAGGGGCCTATGGCTACACCTTC.

There are a few counts of this clonotype. The chain is built from TRBV28 and TRBJ2-7, with TRBD2 identical over 14 bases. The CDR3 is 17 amino acids. Germline values: CDR1 MDHEN, CDR2 SYDVKM. With 6 bases clipped from V and 3 bases from J, the junction kept 10 bases outside the gene matches. The CDR3 here is CASRTSGTSGSYYEQYF. The CDR3 region has the DNA TGTGCCAGCAGAACTTCCGGGACTAGCGGGAGTTACTACGAGCAGTACTTC.

The table lists this clonotype with a few counts. The genes are TRBV6-5 and TRBJ2-1; 7 nucleotides line up with TRBD2. The J segment lost 7 bases and the V segment lost 2 bases, leaving 11 bases of the junction unmatched. Germline V gives CDR1 MNHEY, CDR2 SVGAGI. This CDR3 comprises 16 residues. The CDR3 loop reads CASSYPPGTTGNEQFF. The CDR3 DNA reads TGTGCCAGCAGTTACCCTCCTGGGACTACGGGAAATGAGCAGTTCTTC.

This clonotype was seen more than once but under ten times. This chain uses TRBV2 with TRBJ1-2, with D possibly matching TRBD1 (6 bases). CDR1 and CDR2 (germline): SNHLY, FYNNEI. The CDR3 runs to 13 residues. Between the trimmed V and J ends, which lost 4 bases and 8 bases, there was a span of 14 bases. The CDR3 here is CASSAEGGGGYTF. In DNA, the CDR3 is TGTGCCAGCAGTGCGGAAGGGGGGGGCGGCTACACCTTC. Full variable domain (missing parts from reference TRBV2 and TRBJ1-2): EPEVTQTPSHQVTQMGQEVILRCVPISNHLYFYWYRQILGQKVEFLVSFYNNEISEKSEIFDDQFSVERPDGSNFTLKIRSTKLEDSAMYFCASSAEGGGGYTFGSGTRLTVV.

This clonotype has more than one count but fewer than ten. The chain joins TRBV7-2 to TRBJ2-1; D is unresolved. The CDR3 has 13 amino acids. V lost 0 bases, J lost 7 bases, and 7 bases lay in between. Looked up from germline, CDR1 is SGHTA and CDR2 is FQGNSA. CDR3 coding DNA: TGTGCCAGCAGCTTAGCGCAGGCTAATGAGCAGTTCTTC. Translating it yields CASSLAQANEQFF.

This clonotype was counted at least ten times. The chain uses TRBV4-3 and TRBJ2-7; D is perhaps TRBD1 or TRBD2 (5 bases each). Germline assignment: CDR1 LGHNA and CDR2 YSLEER. The CDR3 length is 15 residues. V was pared by 0 bases and J by 1 base, with 10 bases between. The DNA for the CDR3 is TGCGCCAGCAGCCAAGATCAGGGCGGGTCCTACGAGCAGTACTTC. Protein sequence: CASSQDQGGSYEQYF.

The CDR3 region has the DNA TGTGCCAGCAGCCCAGAAGGGGCAGGGACGCAGCCCCAGCATTTT. Its protein is CASSPEGAGTQPQHF. The genes are TRBV7-2 and TRBJ1-5; D possibly corresponds to TRBD1 (5 bases). Between the trimmed V and J ends, which lost 5 bases and 7 bases, there was a span of 18 bases. Germline lookup yields CDR1 SGHTA and CDR2 FQGNSA. This CDR3 spans 15 amino acids.

The CDR3 DNA is TGTGCCAGCGGTTGGGGTTCGAAGACAGGGGCCTACGAGCAGTACTTC. This sequence encodes CASGWGSKTGAYEQYF. This rearrangement joins TRBV6-6 to TRBJ2-7; TRBD1 aligns across 8 bases. This CDR3 is built from 16 residues. The germline V gene encodes CDR1 MNHNY and CDR2 SVGAGI (reference sequence). V gave up 8 bases and J gave up 2 bases; unmatched junction bases: 14.

This clonotype has only a few counts. This chain joins TRBV24-1 and TRBJ1-5, with a weak D call TRBD1 (5 bases). The CDR3 runs 14 residues. Germline CDR1 is KGHDR and CDR2 is SFDVKD. V dropped 5 bases and J dropped 3 bases, with 10 bases sitting between them. The CDR3 DNA follows: TGTGCCACCAGTGGGTCGGGGCTCAATCAGCCCCAGCATTTT. Its protein is CATSGSGLNQPQHF.

This clonotype was counted between two and nine times. V gene TRBV18 combines with J gene TRBJ2-3; D is unclear. Trimming cost V 3 bases and J 2 bases, with 12 bases left between them. Germline loops: CDR1 KGHSH, CDR2 LQKENI. This CDR3 has 15 amino acids. The chain's CDR3 is CASSPASLSTDTQYF. The CDR3 bases are TGTGCCAGCTCACCTGCGTCCCTGTCCACAGATACGCAGTATTTT.

The chain combines TRBV4-1 with TRBJ2-3, with TRBD2 matching over 11 bases. The V and J ends lost 0 bases and 4 bases, in that order; junction bases with no gene match: 3. The CDR3 totals 16 residues. Germline assignment: CDR1 MGHRA and CDR2 YSYEKL. CDR3 sequence: CASSQELAGGADTQYF. The CDR3 DNA follows: TGCGCCAGCAGCCAAGAGTTAGCGGGAGGGGCAGATACGCAGTATTTT.